This T cell receptor beta chain was found in a study of blood T cell repertoires in COVID-19. Whole-study context: Samples came from the United States, Italy and Spain, spanning acute and convalescent COVID-19. The cDNA or gDNA used as material had been derived from T cells, B-cell-depleted T cells, or PBMCs.

From germline, CDR1 is SGHDT and CDR2 YYEEEE. Trimming took 5 bases from V and 4 from J, leaving 16 bases between them. This CDR3 has 15 residues. The table came from immunoSEQ multiplex PCR; TCRdb's copy has only in-frame clones and leaves some out. Here the sample spans 250,000 to 350,000 clones, around 90% being singletons. This TCR came from a woman between 40 and 50 years old who had recovered from COVID-19. The specimen sequenced was peripheral blood. This rearrangement joins TRBV5-6 to TRBJ1-5, with D perhaps TRBD1 (5 bases). CDR3 nucleotide sequence: TGTGCCAGCAGTGGCTGGACAACTGGAAATCAGCCCCAGCATTTT. Translated, it gives CASSGWTTGNQPQHF.